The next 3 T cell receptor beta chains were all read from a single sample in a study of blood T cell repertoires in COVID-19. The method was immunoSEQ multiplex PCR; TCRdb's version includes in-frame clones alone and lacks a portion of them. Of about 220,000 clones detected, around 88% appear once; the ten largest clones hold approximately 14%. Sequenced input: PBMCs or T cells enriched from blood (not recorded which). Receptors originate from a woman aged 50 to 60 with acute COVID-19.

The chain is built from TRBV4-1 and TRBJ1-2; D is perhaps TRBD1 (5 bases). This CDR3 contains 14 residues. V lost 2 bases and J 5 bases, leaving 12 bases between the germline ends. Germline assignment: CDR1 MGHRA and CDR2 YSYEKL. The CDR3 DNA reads TGCGCCAGCAGCCAACCCGGGACTCGGTATGGCTACACCTTC. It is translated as CASSQPGTRYGYTF.

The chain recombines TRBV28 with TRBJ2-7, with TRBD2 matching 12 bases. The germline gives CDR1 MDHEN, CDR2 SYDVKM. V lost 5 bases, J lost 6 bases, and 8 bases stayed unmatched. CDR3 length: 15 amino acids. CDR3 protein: CASSQLAGGSVEQYF. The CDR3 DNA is TGTGCCAGCAGTCAACTAGCGGGAGGATCTGTCGAGCAGTACTTC.

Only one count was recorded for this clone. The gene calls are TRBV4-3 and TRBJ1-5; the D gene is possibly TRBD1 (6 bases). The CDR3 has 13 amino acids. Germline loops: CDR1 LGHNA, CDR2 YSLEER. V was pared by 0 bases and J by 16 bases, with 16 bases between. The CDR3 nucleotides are TGCGCCAGCAGCCAAGAACCGGACAGACCGAAACATTTT. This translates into CASSQEPDRPKHF.